The clone carrying this TCR beta chain has a single count. Antigen: not known. A read error may produce the germline difference seen at one junction end. The CDR3 extends over 14 amino acids. Germline values: CDR1 WSHSY, CDR2 SAAADI. The data belong to a study of tumor and adjacent non-tumor tissue in lung cancer. Across the whole study: There were 12 adenocarcinoma, a couple of squamous cell carcinoma and 1 small cell lung cancer cases. Findings and limits, study-wide: Normal lung showed higher cumulative top 100 clone frequency than tumor.

Three rounds of nested PCR, following a modified ARM-PCR protocol, produced the TCRbeta library. Using its own MiXCR run on the multiplex PCR reads, TCRdb lists one record per CDR3 protein. The table records fewer than 75,000 distinct CDR3 sequences, around 80% of them present only once. The template was RNA from unsorted bulk tissue. This non-tumor lung sample came from over 3 cm beyond the tumor edge. The chain combines TRBV10-2 with TRBJ2-3; D perhaps matches TRBD1 (5 bases). This receptor was obtained from a man aged 55 to 70 with non-small cell lung cancer. Sequencing input: distant non-tumor lung tissue. CDR3 residues: CDSTEVGLTDTQYF. The CDR3 DNA reads TGCGACAGCACTGAGGTGGGGCTCACAGATACGCAGTACTTT.